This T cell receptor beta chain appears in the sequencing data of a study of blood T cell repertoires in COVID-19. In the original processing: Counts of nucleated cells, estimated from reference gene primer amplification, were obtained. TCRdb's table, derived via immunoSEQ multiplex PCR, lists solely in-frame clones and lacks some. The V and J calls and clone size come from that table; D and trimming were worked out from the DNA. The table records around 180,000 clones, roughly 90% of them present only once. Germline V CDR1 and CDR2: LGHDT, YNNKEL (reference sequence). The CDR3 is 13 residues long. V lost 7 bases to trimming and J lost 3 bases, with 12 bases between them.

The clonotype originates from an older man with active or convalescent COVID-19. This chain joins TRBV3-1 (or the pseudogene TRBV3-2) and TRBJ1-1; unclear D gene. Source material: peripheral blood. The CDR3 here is CASTSVPYTEAFF. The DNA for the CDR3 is TGTGCCAGCACCTCAGTCCCGTACACTGAAGCTTTCTTT.